The 6 T cell receptor beta chains below were found in one sample sequenced in a study of post-analysis software for immune sequencing data. Study-level findings and limits: The study found TRBV5-6, TRBV5-1 and TRBV20-1 among several TRBV segments more frequent in patients than controls.

Their recognized antigens are unknown. cDNA libraries for TCR beta contained unique molecular identifiers. TCRdb fed the PCR reads into MiXCR, producing one record per CDR3 protein. This sample yields about 380,000 distinct CDR3 sequences, of which 30% to 45% are seen a single time; 13% belongs to the top ten. Material: blood. Receptor source: a girl under 18 with multiple sclerosis.

This chain joins TRBV12-3 or TRBV12-4 and TRBJ1-1, with D possibly being TRBD1 (6 bases). The CDR3 loop spans 15 amino acids. Trimming removed 2 bases from V and 0 bases from J, with 10 bases in between. CDR3 bases: TGTGCCAGCAGTTTACAGGGGACGGTGAACACTGAAGCTTTCTTT. As protein: CASSLQGTVNTEAFF.

The J gene is TRBJ1-6, the V gene TRBV13; D is undetermined. Germline V gene lookup returns CDR1 PRHDT and CDR2 FYEKMQ (reference sequence). The CDR3 loop spans 13 amino acids. V dropped 4 bases and J dropped 10 bases, with 11 bases sitting between them. The CDR3 nucleotides are TGTGCCAGCAGCTCGGGAGTTCGGTCACCCCTCCACTTT. Translation: CASSSGVRSPLHF.

This clonotype has more than one count but fewer than ten. This chain joins TRBV7-2 and TRBJ2-7; 11 bases are a match to TRBD2. Germline values: CDR1 SGHTA, CDR2 FQGNSA. The CDR3 loop spans 17 amino acids. V was clipped by 0 bases and J by 1 base; unmatched bases: 5. The CDR3 is CASSLAPASGGSYEQYF. The CDR3 bases are TGTGCCAGCAGCTTAGCTCCTGCTAGCGGGGGGTCCTACGAGCAGTACTTC. Looking up the rest from reference TRBV7-2 and TRBJ2-7 gives the full variable domain: GAGVSQSPSNKVTEKGKDVELRCDPISGHTALYWYRQSLGQGLEFLIYFQGNSAPDKSGLPSDRFSAERTGGSVSTLTIQRTQQEDSAVYLCASSLAPASGGSYEQYFGPGTRLTVT.

Turning to this clonotype: With a far larger clone one base away, a read error is the likely cause. The genes are TRBV27 and TRBJ2-1; D remains unclear. This CDR3 is 11 amino acids long. Germline V gives CDR1 MNHEY, CDR2 SMNVEV (reference sequence). The CDR3 loop reads CANSLGNEQFF. CDR3 nucleotide sequence: TGTGCCAACAGTTTGGGCAATGAGCAGTTCTTC.

This clonotype was detected a few times. The chain recombines TRBV29-1 with TRBJ2-1, with 11 bases that match TRBD2. The CDR3 has 13 amino acids. With V trimmed by 5 bases and J by 8 bases, 5 bases remained unmatched. The germline gives CDR1 SQVTM, CDR2 ANQGSEA. The CDR3 DNA sequence: TGCAGCGTTCCTAGCGGGGGGCGGGATGAGCAGTTCTTC. It yields the protein CSVPSGGRDEQFF.

The chain recombines TRBV27 with TRBJ1-1; no firm D call. The CDR3 extends over 12 amino acids. Germline V gene data show CDR1 as MNHEY and CDR2 as SMNVEV (reference sequence). V dropped 6 bases and J dropped 6 bases, with 11 bases sitting between them. The CDR3 sequence: CASSSLYAEAFF. The CDR3 coding sequence is TGTGCCAGCAGCTCCTTATATGCTGAAGCTTTCTTT.